The clone carrying this T cell receptor (beta chain) was seen a single time. The V and J ends lost 2 bases and 7 bases, in that order; junction bases with no gene match: 7. CDR1 is MGHDK, CDR2 SYGVNS, per germline. CDR3 length: 16 amino acids. These data are taken from a study of control samples from healthy donors and cancer patients. Clones were read by immunoSEQ multiplex PCR, and TCRdb kept only the in-frame ones, dropping some. The repertoire includes over 150,000 clones, over 80% of them detected once, and more than 1.2% sits in the top ten. This chain uses TRBV25-1 with TRBJ1-6; 8 positions match TRBD1. Specimen: blood. This TCR came from a man aged 18 to 30 in good health. The CDR3, as DNA: TGTGCCAGCAGTGAACCGCGACAGGGGCAGAATTCACCCCTCCACTTT. Its translation is CASSEPRQGQNSPLHF.